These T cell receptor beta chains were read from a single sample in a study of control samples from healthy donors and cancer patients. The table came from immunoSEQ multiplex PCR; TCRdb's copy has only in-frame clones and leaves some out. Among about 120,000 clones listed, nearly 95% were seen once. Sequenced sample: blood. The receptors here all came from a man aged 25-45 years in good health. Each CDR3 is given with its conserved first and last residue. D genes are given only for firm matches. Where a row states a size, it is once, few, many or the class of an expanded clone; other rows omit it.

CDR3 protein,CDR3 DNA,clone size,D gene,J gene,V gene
CASSPEGGPYEQYF,TGTGCCAGCAGCCCCGAGGGGGGGCCCTACGAGCAGTACTTC,.,.,TRBJ2-7,TRBV7-3
CASSLWQGNSPLHF,TGTGCCAGCAGTTTATGGCAGGGGAATTCACCCCTCCACTTT,.,.,TRBJ1-6,TRBV6-2/TRBV6-3
CASSPGQSVSSGNTIYF,TGTGCCAGCAGCCCAGGACAATCAGTCTCCTCTGGAAACACCATATATTTT,.,.,TRBJ1-3,TRBV7-9
CASSPDSTYGYTF,TGTGCCAGTAGTCCCGACAGTACCTATGGCTACACCTTC,.,.,TRBJ1-2,TRBV19
CASSQDLGDTQYF,TGCGCCAGCAGCCAAGATCTGGGAGATACGCAGTATTTT,.,.,TRBJ2-3,TRBV4-1
CASSPKHSGVSSYNEQFF,TGCGCCAGCAGCCCCAAACATAGCGGGGTAAGCTCCTACAATGAGCAGTTCTTC,.,TRBD2,TRBJ2-1,TRBV5-1
CASSQRFVSQALYEQYF,TGTGCCAGCAGTCAACGGTTTGTAAGTCAGGCGCTCTACGAGCAGTACTTC,.,.,TRBJ2-7,TRBV5-4
CASSLATGTRQETQYF,TGTGCCAGCAGCTTAGCCACCGGGACTAGACAAGAGACCCAGTACTTC,.,TRBD2,TRBJ2-5,TRBV7-9
CASSVGIALNTEAFF,TGTGCCAGCAGCGTAGGGATAGCGCTGAACACTGAAGCTTTCTTT,.,.,TRBJ1-1,TRBV9
CASSGTGSPYEQYF,TGTGCCAGCAGCGGAACAGGGTCCCCCTACGAGCAGTACTTC,once,.,TRBJ2-7,TRBV9
CASSFLAGGEQYF,TGTGCCAGCAGCTTTCTCGCCGGGGGCGAGCAGTACTTC,.,.,TRBJ2-7,TRBV5-4
CASSIESQNYGYTF,TGTGCCAGTAGTATAGAATCGCAAAACTATGGCTACACCTTC,.,.,TRBJ1-2,TRBV19
CASSRRRWRFQPQHF,TGTGCCAGCAGCCGCCGAAGGTGGCGATTCCAGCCCCAGCATTTT,.,.,TRBJ1-5,TRBV25-1
CSAKRGGSYNEQFF,TGCAGCGCCAAAAGGGGGGGGTCCTACAATGAGCAGTTCTTC,once,.,TRBJ2-1,TRBV29-1
CASSLGTYDRNGYTF,TGTGCCAGCAGCTTAGGGACATACGACAGAAATGGCTACACCTTC,.,.,TRBJ1-2,TRBV5-6
CASSFKRGASYNEQFF,TGTGCCAGCAGCTTTAAGCGGGGGGCCTCCTACAATGAGCAGTTCTTC,.,TRBD2,TRBJ2-1,TRBV5-6
CASSESRPETQYF,TGCGCCAGCAGTGAGTCGCGCCCAGAGACCCAGTACTTC,.,.,TRBJ2-5,TRBV10-2
CASSSGYSPLHF,TGTGCCAGCAGTTCAGGGTATTCACCCCTCCACTTT,.,.,TRBJ1-6,TRBV12-3/TRBV12-4
CASTHGDSYGYTF,TGTGCCAGCACCCACGGGGACTCCTATGGCTACACCTTC,.,.,TRBJ1-2,TRBV6-5
CASSLKGGELFF,TGTGCCAGCAGTTTAAAGGGCGGGGAGCTGTTTTTT,.,.,TRBJ2-2,TRBV28
CSVGFLSGARETQYF,TGCAGCGTTGGATTTCTTTCGGGGGCGCGAGAGACCCAGTACTTC,.,.,TRBJ2-5,TRBV29-1
CASSERGEIGELFF,TGTGCCAGCAGTGAGAGGGGAGAAATTGGGGAGCTGTTTTTT,.,.,TRBJ2-2,TRBV6-1
CASSQLGQRNTGELFF,TGCGCCAGCAGCCAGTTGGGACAGCGGAACACCGGGGAGCTGTTTTTT,.,TRBD1,TRBJ2-2,TRBV4-1
CASSEAVTNNQPQHF,TGTGCCAGCAGTGAAGCAGTGACAAACAATCAGCCCCAGCATTTT,.,.,TRBJ1-5,TRBV6-1
CASSHLAGAVYEQYF,TGTGCCAGCAGCCATCTAGCGGGGGCCGTCTACGAGCAGTACTTC,.,TRBD2,TRBJ2-7,TRBV7-2
CASSLGTPWYGYTF,TGTGCCAGCAGCTTAGGAACCCCGTGGTATGGCTACACCTTC,.,.,TRBJ1-2,TRBV11-2
CASSFGTGWNEQFF,TGTGCCAGCAGTTTCGGGACGGGATGGAATGAGCAGTTCTTC,.,.,TRBJ2-1,TRBV27
CASMGGAPGQETQYF,TGTGCCAGCATGGGGGGGGCACCGGGACAAGAGACCCAGTACTTC,.,.,TRBJ2-5,TRBV27
CASSQDGVEETQYF,TGCGCCAGCAGCCAAGATGGGGTCGAGGAGACCCAGTACTTC,.,.,TRBJ2-5,TRBV4-1
CASSLPASNEQFF,TGTGCCAGCAGCTTACCGGCTAGCAATGAGCAGTTCTTC,.,.,TRBJ2-1,TRBV11-3
CASRFLSGNTIYF,TGTGCCAGCAGGTTTTTGTCTGGAAACACCATATATTTT,.,.,TRBJ1-3,TRBV6-5
CASSRFGGSGNTIYF,TGTGCCAGCAGCCGATTTGGGGGCTCTGGAAACACCATATATTTT,.,.,TRBJ1-3,TRBV3-1/TRBV3-2
CASSEGLTDDGYTF,TGTGCCAGCAGTGAGGGGCTCACGGACGATGGCTACACCTTC,.,.,TRBJ1-2,TRBV6-1